Listed below are T cell receptor beta chains from one sample, sequenced in a study of T-cell reconstitution after alpha-beta-depleted transplantation in children. TCRdb re-called the PCR reads through MiXCR, storing one row per CDR3 protein. The table shows about 340,000 distinct CDR3 sequences, with about a tenth occurring only once. The sample consisted of PBMCs from the stem cell graft donor, taken from the stem cell graft. All receptors come from a human donor who donated a stem cell graft to a child with acute lymphoblastic leukemia. The CDR3 runs from the conserved cysteine through the conserved F or W. A D gene is named only where the DNA matches it firmly. Clone size, where shown, is once, few, many, or a class for clones that have expanded.

d_gene	v_gene	abundance	j_gene	CDR3aa	CDR3nt
.	TRBV7-2	many	TRBJ1-2	CASSLALMRTVTYGYTF	TGTGCCAGCAGCTTAGCGCTGATGAGGACGGTAACCTATGGCTACACCTTC
.	TRBV5-1	.	TRBJ2-2	CASSLGQAEAGELFF	TGCGCCAGCAGCTTGGGTCAGGCCGAGGCCGGGGAGCTGTTTTTT
.	TRBV4-1	.	TRBJ2-6	CASRARGTGANVLTF	TGCGCCAGCAGGGCGAGAGGGACTGGGGCCAACGTCCTGACTTTC
.	TRBV7-9	.	TRBJ2-7	CASSQIAAPSYEQYF	TGTGCCAGCAGCCAAATTGCGGCTCCCTCCTACGAGCAGTACTTC
.	TRBV12-3/TRBV12-4	many	TRBJ1-2	CASSRDMNYGYTF	TGTGCCAGCAGCAGGGACATGAACTATGGCTACACCTTC
.	TRBV29-1	.	TRBJ1-5	CSVETNSNQPQHF	TGCAGCGTTGAAACTAATAGCAATCAGCCCCAGCATTTT
.	TRBV5-1	.	TRBJ2-5	CASSSAQTQYF	TGCGCCAGCAGCTCGGCACAGACCCAGTACTTC
TRBD2	TRBV10-3	.	TRBJ2-1	CAISGTSGLYNEQFF	TGTGCCATCAGTGGGACTAGCGGACTCTACAATGAGCAGTTCTTC
.	TRBV20-1	many	TRBJ1-4	CSARDALGTATNEKLFF	TGCAGTGCTAGAGATGCCCTGGGGACTGCAACTAATGAAAAACTGTTTTTT
.	TRBV15	.	TRBJ2-1	CATSRVGLGEAYNEQFF	TGTGCCACCAGCAGAGTTGGGCTAGGGGAAGCCTACAATGAGCAGTTCTTC
TRBD1	TRBV5-5	few	TRBJ1-1	CASSTDRVTEAFF	TGTGCCAGCAGCACCGACAGGGTCACTGAAGCTTTCTTT
.	TRBV29-1	few	TRBJ1-1	CSASWNTEAFF	TGCAGCGCGAGTTGGAACACTGAAGCTTTCTTT
TRBD1	TRBV12-3/TRBV12-4	many	TRBJ1-2	CASSRDRDYGYTF	TGTGCCAGCAGCCGGGACAGAGACTATGGCTACACCTTC
.	TRBV3-1	.	TRBJ2-3	CASSHYNADTQYF	TGTGCCAGCAGCCATTATAATGCAGATACGCAGTATTTT
.	TRBV6-2/TRBV6-3	many	TRBJ2-3	CASSARGRGSYTQYF	TGTGCCAGCAGTGCCCGGGGCAGGGGTTCGTATACGCAGTATTTT
TRBD2	TRBV7-9	many	TRBJ2-1	CASSLLAGLYNEQFF	TGTGCCAGCAGCTTACTAGCGGGGCTTTACAATGAGCAGTTCTTC
.	TRBV7-3	many	TRBJ2-5	CASSLMGTGGQETQYF	TGTGCCAGCAGCTTAATGGGCACTGGGGGACAAGAGACCCAGTACTTC
TRBD1	TRBV6-6	many	TRBJ1-1	CASRSDRAMRAFF	TGTGCCAGCAGGTCAGACAGGGCTATGAGAGCTTTCTTT
.	TRBV30	.	TRBJ2-1	CAWTAILYNEQFF	TGTGCCTGGACTGCTATCCTTTACAATGAGCAGTTCTTC
.	TRBV12-3/TRBV12-4	few	TRBJ2-7	CASLEEARSYEQYF	TGTGCCAGTTTAGAGGAGGCCCGCTCCTACGAGCAGTACTTC
TRBD1	TRBV3-1	few	TRBJ1-4	CASSPGTAEGLFF	TGTGCCAGCAGCCCCGGGACAGCCGAAGGACTGTTTTTT
.	TRBV7-2	few	TRBJ2-2	CASSPRGPSNTGELFF	TGTGCCAGCAGTCCCCGCGGCCCCTCGAACACCGGGGAGCTGTTTTTT
.	TRBV6-5	.	TRBJ2-1	CARDEQFF	TGTGCCCGGGATGAGCAGTTCTTC
.	TRBV7-9	many	TRBJ2-2	CASSLTSGELFF	TGTGCCAGCAGCTTAACCTCCGGGGAGCTGTTTTTT
TRBD2	TRBV27	.	TRBJ2-5	CASSTGRWETQYF	TGTGCCAGCAGTACCGGGAGGTGGGAGACCCAGTACTTC
TRBD1	TRBV5-1	.	TRBJ1-3	CASSLTGDFSGNTIYF	TGCGCCAGCAGCCTAACAGGGGATTTCTCTGGAAACACCATATATTTT
.	TRBV7-2	few	TRBJ2-2	CASSGRGSSVGELFF	TGTGCCAGCAGCGGCCGGGGGTCCTCGGTCGGGGAGCTGTTTTTT
TRBD1	TRBV4-1	.	TRBJ1-2	CASSPTGTGSNYGYTF	TGCGCCAGCAGCCCAACCGGGACAGGGAGTAACTATGGCTACACCTTC
TRBD1	TRBV20-1	.	TRBJ2-3	CSARPGQGWADTQYF	TGCAGTGCTAGACCGGGACAGGGGTGGGCAGATACGCAGTATTTT
.	TRBV12-3/TRBV12-4	few	TRBJ1-5	CASSRGERRNQPQHF	TGTGCCAGCAGTCGGGGGGAGAGGCGCAATCAGCCCCAGCATTTT
TRBD2	TRBV7-3	few	TRBJ2-1	CASSSRAGCYNEQFF	TGTGCCAGCAGCTCCCGAGCGGGGTGCTACAATGAGCAGTTCTTC
TRBD1	TRBV27	.	TRBJ2-5	CASSSSGGGETQYF	TGTGCCAGCAGTTCTTCAGGGGGCGGGGAGACCCAGTACTTC
TRBD1	TRBV4-3	.	TRBJ1-2	CASSPSTGGYGYTF	TGCGCCAGCAGCCCTTCGACAGGGGGCTATGGCTACACCTTC
TRBD1	TRBV2	few	TRBJ1-2	CASSERMDRPSYGYTF	TGTGCCAGCAGTGAGAGAATGGACAGGCCGTCCTATGGCTACACCTTC
TRBD1	TRBV6-1	few	TRBJ2-4	CASRERQGANIQYF	TGTGCCAGCAGGGAGAGACAGGGTGCAAACATTCAGTACTTC
.	TRBV20-1	.	TRBJ2-3	CSAREGGWRDTQYF	TGCAGTGCTAGAGAGGGTGGGTGGAGAGATACGCAGTATTTT
TRBD1	TRBV6-2/TRBV6-3	many	TRBJ2-1	CASSYLGTGFSMFNEQFF	TGTGCCAGCAGTTACTTAGGGACAGGATTTAGTATGTTCAATGAGCAGTTCTTC
TRBD2	TRBV6-5	many	TRBJ2-1	CASSAGVEQFF	TGTGCCAGCTCAGCGGGAGTTGAGCAGTTCTTC
.	TRBV2	few	TRBJ2-7	CASSERGGAYEQYF	TGTGCCAGCAGTGAAAGAGGCGGAGCCTACGAGCAGTACTTC
.	TRBV20-1	few	TRBJ2-1	CSARSTIRDEQFF	TGCAGTGCTAGATCAACCATCCGGGATGAGCAGTTCTTC
.	TRBV25-1	few	TRBJ2-6	CASSDKSVLTF	TGTGCCAGCAGTGATAAAAGCGTCCTGACTTTC
.	TRBV20-1	few	TRBJ2-7	CSARGADEQYF	TGCAGTGCTAGGGGGGCGGACGAGCAGTACTTC